Included here is one T cell receptor (beta chain) sequence, with context. This clonotype was recorded a few times. Its antigen has not been determined. Qualities for individual bases were not recorded, and no much larger clone is one base off. The data derive from a study of post-analysis software for immune sequencing data (dated by TCRdb to between 2015 and 2017). Turning to the overall study: Disease courses on record covered relapsing-remitting, secondary progressive and progressive-relapsing multiple sclerosis, though some patients had no subtype annotation. A subset of samples was prepared in parallel using single-end sample barcoding, then pooled and co-amplified after Illumina adapter ligation. The multiple sclerosis patient repertoires were compared with approximately 11 previously published healthy control repertoires from donors aged about 6 to 28 years.

What the study reported, not specific to this receptor: The multiple sclerosis patient group was slightly younger than the control group. Normalized Chao1 diversity was significantly lower in multiple sclerosis patients than controls, suggesting substantial peripheral T-cell clonal expansion. Patients showed significantly higher frequencies than controls for roughly five TRBV segments, among them TRBV5-6, TRBV5-1 and TRBV20-1. When samples were clustered directly using the F measure, samples prepared in the same batch co-clustered strongly, which prompted a batch-effect correction.

To demonstrate the VDJtools post-analysis software, TCR beta repertoires were profiled from the peripheral blood of about 13 young patients with multiple sclerosis. The multiple sclerosis patients were children and adolescents ranging in age from roughly 6 to 15 years. Receptor amplification or capture employed PCR. Data came from an Illumina HiSeq 2500. To reduce PCR and sequencing biases, unique molecular identifiers were incorporated into the TCR beta cDNA libraries. Approximately 500,000 cDNA molecules were obtained for every 1 to 10 million input T cells, so each molecule roughly corresponded to one T cell. The same protocol used for the earlier healthy control dataset was applied to prepare and sequence the patient libraries. Within a given batch, samples were prepared together, multiplexed and sequenced on the same HiSeq lane. The original methods were these. Raw barcoded reads were processed with MIGEC, discarding single-read molecular identifier groups before consensus assembly and CDR3 extraction. Clonotype tables were post-analysed with VDJtools, normalizing diversity by down-sampling all datasets to the smallest sample size. Repertoire overlap clustering matched CDR3 amino acid but not nucleotide sequences to correct batch-related cross-sample contamination. TCRdb took the public reads, trimmed them with fastp at Q25, ran MiXCR for clone calling and kept in-frame beta chains. Here each entry gathers all rows of one CDR3 protein and keeps the most common genes and DNA. These V and J calls are TCRdb output, not the study's own analysis. This sample is represented by almost 700,000 distinct CDR3 sequences; over 45% of them were singletons. Of the sample, approximately 10% falls within the top ten clones.

The germline V gene supplies CDR1 MGHDK and CDR2 SYGVNS. Spanning cysteine to phenylalanine, the CDR3 consists of 19 amino acids. Of the read, only the CDR3 DNA is kept; its 57 bases are in frame from base 1. The receptor comes from a girl between 2 and 10 years old with multiple sclerosis. The sequencing sample was made of blood. This sequence uses TRBV25-1 and TRBJ2-5; the best D guess is TRBD1, with 5 bases matching. The J call may be mistaken, given a closer DNA end match to TRBJ2-7. The sequence in DNA is TGTGCCAGCAGTGAAACGTGTACAACAGCACAGGACCCTTGTTACGAGCAGTACTTC. The translation is CASSETCTTAQDPCYEQYF.